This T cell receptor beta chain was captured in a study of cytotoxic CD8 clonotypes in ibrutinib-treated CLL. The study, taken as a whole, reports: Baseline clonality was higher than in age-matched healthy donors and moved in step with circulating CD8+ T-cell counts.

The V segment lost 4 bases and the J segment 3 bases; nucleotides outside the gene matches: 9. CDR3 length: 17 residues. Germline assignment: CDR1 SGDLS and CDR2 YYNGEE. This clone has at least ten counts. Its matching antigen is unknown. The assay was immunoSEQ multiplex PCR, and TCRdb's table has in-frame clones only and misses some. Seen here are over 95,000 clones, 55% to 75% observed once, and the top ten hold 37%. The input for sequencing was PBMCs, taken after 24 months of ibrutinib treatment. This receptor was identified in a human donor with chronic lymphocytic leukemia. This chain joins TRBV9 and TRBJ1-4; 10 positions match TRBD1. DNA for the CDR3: TGTGCCAGCAGCCCCAGGGGACAGGGGCTGGCTAATGAAAAACTGTTTTTT. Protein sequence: CASSPRGQGLANEKLFF.